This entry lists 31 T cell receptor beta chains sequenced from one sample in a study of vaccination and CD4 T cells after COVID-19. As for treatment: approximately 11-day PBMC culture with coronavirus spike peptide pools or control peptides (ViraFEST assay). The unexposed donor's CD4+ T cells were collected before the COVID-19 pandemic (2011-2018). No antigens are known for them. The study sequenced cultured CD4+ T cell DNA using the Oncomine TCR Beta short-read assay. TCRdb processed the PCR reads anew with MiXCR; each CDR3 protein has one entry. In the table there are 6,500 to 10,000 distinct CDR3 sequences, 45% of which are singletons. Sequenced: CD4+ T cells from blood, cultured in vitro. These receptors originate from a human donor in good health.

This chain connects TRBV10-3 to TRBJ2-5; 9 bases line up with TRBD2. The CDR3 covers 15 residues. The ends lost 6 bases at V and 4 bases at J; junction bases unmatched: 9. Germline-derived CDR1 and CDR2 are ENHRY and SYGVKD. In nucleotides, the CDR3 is TGTGCCATCAGCCCCGGGACTAGCTCGACAGAGACCCAGTACTTC. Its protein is CAISPGTSSTETQYF.

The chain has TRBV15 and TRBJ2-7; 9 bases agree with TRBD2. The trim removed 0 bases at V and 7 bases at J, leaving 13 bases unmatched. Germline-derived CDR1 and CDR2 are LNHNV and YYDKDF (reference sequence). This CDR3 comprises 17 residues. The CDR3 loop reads CATSRDLGLAGPKEQYF. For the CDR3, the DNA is TGTGCCACCAGCAGAGATCTGGGGCTAGCGGGGCCTAAAGAGCAGTACTTC.

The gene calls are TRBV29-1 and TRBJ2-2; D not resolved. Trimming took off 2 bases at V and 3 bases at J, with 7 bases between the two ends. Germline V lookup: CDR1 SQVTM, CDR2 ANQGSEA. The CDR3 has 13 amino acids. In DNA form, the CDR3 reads TGCAGCGTTGAAATCGGGTACACCGGGGAGCTGTTTTTT. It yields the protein CSVEIGYTGELFF.

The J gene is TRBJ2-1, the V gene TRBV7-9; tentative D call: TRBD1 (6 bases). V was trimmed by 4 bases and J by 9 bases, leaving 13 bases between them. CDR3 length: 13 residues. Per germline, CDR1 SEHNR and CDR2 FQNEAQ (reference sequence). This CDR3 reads CASSSRGGPEQFF. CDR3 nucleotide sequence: TGTGCCAGCAGCTCCCGAGGGGGACCTGAGCAGTTCTTC.

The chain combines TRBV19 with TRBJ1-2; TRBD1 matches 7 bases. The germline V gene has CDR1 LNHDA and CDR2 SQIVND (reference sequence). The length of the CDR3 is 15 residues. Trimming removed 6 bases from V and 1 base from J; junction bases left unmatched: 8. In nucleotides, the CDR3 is TGTGCCAGTAGCGACAGGGCGGGGGATAACTATGGCTACACCTTC. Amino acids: CASSDRAGDNYGYTF.

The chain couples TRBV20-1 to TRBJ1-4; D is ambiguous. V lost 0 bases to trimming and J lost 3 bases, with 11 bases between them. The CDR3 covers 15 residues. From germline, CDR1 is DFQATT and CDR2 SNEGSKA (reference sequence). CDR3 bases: TGCAGTGCTAGAGATTACCGACAACCTAATGAAAAACTGTTTTTT. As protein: CSARDYRQPNEKLFF.

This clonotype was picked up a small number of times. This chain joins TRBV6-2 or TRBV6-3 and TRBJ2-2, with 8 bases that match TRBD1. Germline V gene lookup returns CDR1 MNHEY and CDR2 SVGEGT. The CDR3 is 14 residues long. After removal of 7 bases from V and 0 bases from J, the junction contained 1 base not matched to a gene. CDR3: CASTQGANTGELFF. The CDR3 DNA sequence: TGTGCCAGCACACAGGGGGCGAACACCGGGGAGCTGTTTTTT.

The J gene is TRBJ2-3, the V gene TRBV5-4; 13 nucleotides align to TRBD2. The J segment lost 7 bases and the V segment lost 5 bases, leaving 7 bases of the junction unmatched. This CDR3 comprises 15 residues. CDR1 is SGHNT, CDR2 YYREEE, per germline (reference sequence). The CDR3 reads CASRLLAGGPNTQYF. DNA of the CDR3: TGTGCCAGCAGGCTACTAGCGGGGGGGCCCAATACGCAGTATTTT.

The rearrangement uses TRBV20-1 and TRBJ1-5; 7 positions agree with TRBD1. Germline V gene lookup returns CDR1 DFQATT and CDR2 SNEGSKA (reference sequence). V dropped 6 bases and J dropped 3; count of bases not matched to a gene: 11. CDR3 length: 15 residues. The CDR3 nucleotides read TGCAGTGCACTGCGGGAGACAGGGATCAATCAGCCCCAGCATTTT. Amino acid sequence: CSALRETGINQPQHF.

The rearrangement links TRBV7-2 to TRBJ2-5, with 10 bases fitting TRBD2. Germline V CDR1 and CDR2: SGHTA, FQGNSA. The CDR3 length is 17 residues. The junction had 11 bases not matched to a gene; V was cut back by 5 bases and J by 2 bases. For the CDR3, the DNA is TGTGCCAGCAGCATCTCAAGCGGGGGGGGAAGTCAAGAGACCCAGTACTTC. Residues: CASSISSGGGSQETQYF.

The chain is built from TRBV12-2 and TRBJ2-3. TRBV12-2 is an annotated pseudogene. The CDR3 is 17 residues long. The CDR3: CASRPQRRRPFTDTQYF. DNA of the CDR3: TGTGCAAGTCGCCCCCAGAGGAGAAGGCCTTTCACAGATACGCAGTATTTT.

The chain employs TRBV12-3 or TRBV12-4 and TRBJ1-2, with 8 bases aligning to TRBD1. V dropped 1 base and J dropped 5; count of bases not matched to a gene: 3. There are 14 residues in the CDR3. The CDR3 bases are TGTGCCAGCAGTTTAGGACAGGGGTGGTATGGCTACACCTTC. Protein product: CASSLGQGWYGYTF.

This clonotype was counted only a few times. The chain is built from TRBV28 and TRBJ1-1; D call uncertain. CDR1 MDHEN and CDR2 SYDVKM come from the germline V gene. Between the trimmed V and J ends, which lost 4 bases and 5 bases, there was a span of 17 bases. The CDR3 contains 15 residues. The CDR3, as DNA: TGTGCCAGCAGTTCCCACCGGGTAGGAACTACTGAAGCTTTCTTT. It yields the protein CASSSHRVGTTEAFF.

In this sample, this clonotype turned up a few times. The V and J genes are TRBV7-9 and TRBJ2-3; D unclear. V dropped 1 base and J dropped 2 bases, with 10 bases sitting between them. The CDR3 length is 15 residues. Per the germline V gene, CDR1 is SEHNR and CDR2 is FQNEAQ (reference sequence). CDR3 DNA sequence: TGTGCCAGCAGCTTAGGAGGTCCCTTCACAGATACGCAGTATTTT. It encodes CASSLGGPFTDTQYF.

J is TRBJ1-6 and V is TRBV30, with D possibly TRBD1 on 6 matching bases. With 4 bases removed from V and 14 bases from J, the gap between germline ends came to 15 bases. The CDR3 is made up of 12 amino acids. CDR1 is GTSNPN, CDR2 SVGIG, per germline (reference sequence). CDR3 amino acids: CAWMAGAGTLHF. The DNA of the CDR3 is TGTGCCTGGATGGCAGGGGCCGGGACCCTCCACTTT. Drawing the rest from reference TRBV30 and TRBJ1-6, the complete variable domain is SQTIHQWPATLVQPVGSPLSLECTVEGTSNPNLYWYRQAAGRGLQLLFYSVGIGQISSEVPQNLSASRPQDRQFILSSKKLLLSDSGFYLCAWMAGAGTLHFGNGTRLTVT.

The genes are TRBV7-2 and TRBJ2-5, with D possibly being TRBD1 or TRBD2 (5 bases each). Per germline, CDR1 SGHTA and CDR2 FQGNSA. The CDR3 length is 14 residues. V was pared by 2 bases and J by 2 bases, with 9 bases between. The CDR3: CASSLYEGQETQYF. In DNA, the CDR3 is TGTGCCAGCAGCTTATATGAGGGGCAAGAGACCCAGTACTTC. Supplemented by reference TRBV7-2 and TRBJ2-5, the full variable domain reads GAGVSQSPSNKVTEKGKDVELRCDPISGHTALYWYRQSLGQGLEFLIYFQGNSAPDKSGLPSDRFSAERTGGSVSTLTIQRTQQEDSAVYLCASSLYEGQETQYFGPGTRLLVL.

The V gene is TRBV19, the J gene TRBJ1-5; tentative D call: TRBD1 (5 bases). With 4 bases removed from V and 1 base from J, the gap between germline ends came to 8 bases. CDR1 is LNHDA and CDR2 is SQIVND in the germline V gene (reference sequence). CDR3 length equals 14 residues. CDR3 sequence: CASSTGGSNQPQHF. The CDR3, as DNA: TGTGCCAGTAGTACCGGGGGAAGCAATCAGCCCCAGCATTTT.

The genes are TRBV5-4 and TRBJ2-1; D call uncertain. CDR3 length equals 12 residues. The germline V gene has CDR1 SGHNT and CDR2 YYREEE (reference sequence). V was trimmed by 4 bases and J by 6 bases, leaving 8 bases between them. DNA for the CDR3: TGTGCCAGCAGCCCCAACCTCAATGAGCAGTTCTTC. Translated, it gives CASSPNLNEQFF.

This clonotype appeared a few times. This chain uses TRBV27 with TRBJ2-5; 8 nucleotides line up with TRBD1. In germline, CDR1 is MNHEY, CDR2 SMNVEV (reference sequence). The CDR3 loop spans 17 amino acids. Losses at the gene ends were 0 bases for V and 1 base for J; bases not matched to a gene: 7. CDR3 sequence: CASSLSGTGYLQETQYF. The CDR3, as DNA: TGTGCCAGCAGTTTATCCGGGACAGGTTATCTCCAAGAGACCCAGTACTTC.

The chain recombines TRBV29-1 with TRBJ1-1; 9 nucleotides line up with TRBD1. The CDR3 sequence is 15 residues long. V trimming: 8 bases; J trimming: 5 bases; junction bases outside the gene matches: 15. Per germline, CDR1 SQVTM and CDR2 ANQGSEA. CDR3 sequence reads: CSIIAAGQGRTEAFF. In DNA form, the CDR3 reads TGCAGCATAATCGCAGCGGGACAGGGTCGAACTGAAGCTTTCTTT.

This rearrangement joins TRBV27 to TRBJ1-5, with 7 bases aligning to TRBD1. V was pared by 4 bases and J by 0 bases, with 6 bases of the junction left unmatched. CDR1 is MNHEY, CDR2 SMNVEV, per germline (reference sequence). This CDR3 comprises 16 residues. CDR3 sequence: CASSSRQGHSNQPQHF. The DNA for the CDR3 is TGTGCCAGCAGTTCCAGACAGGGTCATAGCAATCAGCCCCAGCATTTT.

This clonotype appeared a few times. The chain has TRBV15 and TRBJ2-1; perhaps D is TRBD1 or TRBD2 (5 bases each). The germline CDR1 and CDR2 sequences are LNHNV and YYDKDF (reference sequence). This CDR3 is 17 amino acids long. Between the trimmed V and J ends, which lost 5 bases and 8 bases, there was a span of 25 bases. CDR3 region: CATSSRKRDPGIDEQFF. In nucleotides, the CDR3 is TGTGCCACCAGCTCACGGAAACGGGACCCCGGTATAGATGAGCAGTTCTTC.

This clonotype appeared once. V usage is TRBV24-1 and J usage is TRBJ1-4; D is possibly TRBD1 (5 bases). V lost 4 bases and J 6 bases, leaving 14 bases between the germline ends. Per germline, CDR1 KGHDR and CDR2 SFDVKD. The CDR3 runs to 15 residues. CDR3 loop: CATSDPGGVDEKLFF. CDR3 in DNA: TGTGCCACCAGTGACCCGGGGGGAGTTGATGAAAAACTGTTTTTT.

CDR3 protein: CASSLVGNSYEQYF. The CDR3 coding sequence is TGTGCCAGCAGCTTAGTGGGTAATTCCTACGAGCAGTACTTC. V is TRBV7-2 and J is TRBJ2-7; D gene unclear. Germline V gene sequence: CDR1 SGHTA, CDR2 FQGNSA. This CDR3 comprises 14 residues. V lost 1 base and J 1 base, leaving 8 bases between the germline ends. The complete variable domain, with remaining parts taken from reference TRBV7-2 and TRBJ2-7, reads GAGVSQSPSNKVTEKGKDVELRCDPISGHTALYWYRQSLGQGLEFLIYFQGNSAPDKSGLPSDRFSAERTGGSVSTLTIQRTQQEDSAVYLCASSLVGNSYEQYFGPGTRLTVT.

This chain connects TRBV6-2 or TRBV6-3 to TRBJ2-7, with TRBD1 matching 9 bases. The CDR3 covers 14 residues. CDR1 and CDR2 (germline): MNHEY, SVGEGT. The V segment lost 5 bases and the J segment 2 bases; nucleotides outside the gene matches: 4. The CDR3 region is CASSGRTGAYEQYF. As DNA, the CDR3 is TGTGCCAGCAGTGGGAGGACAGGGGCCTACGAGCAGTACTTC.

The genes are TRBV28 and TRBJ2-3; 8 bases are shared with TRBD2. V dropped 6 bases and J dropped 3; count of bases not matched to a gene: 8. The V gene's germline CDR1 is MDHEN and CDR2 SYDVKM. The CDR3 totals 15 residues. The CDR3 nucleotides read TGTGCCAGCAGCTCCGGCGGGGGGCGGACAGATACGCAGTATTTT. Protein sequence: CASSSGGGRTDTQYF.

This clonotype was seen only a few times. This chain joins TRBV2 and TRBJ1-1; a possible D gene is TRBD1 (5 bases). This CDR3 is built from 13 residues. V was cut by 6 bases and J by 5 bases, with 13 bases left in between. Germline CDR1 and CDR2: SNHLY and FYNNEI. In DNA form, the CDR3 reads TGTGCCAGCAGCGATCTCTGGGGGACTGAAGCTTTCTTT. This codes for CASSDLWGTEAFF.

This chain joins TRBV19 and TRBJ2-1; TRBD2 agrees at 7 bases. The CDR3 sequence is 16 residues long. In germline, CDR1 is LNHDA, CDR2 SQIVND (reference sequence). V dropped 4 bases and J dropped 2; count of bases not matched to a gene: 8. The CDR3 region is CASSRTGGRPYNEQFF. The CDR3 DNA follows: TGTGCCAGTAGTAGAACGGGAGGTAGGCCCTACAATGAGCAGTTCTTC.

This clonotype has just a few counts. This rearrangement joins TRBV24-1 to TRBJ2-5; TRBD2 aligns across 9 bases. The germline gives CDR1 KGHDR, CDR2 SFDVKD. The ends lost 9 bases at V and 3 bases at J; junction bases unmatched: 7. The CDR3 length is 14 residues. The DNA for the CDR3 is TGTGCCACCCAGCTGGGCGGGGGGGAAGAGACCCAGTACTTC. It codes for CATQLGGGEETQYF.

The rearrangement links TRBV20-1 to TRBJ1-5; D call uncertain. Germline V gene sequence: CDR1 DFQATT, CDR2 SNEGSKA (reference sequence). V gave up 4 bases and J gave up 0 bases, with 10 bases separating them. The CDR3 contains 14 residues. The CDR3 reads CSAMKANSNQPQHF. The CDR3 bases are TGCAGTGCTATGAAAGCAAATAGCAATCAGCCCCAGCATTTT.

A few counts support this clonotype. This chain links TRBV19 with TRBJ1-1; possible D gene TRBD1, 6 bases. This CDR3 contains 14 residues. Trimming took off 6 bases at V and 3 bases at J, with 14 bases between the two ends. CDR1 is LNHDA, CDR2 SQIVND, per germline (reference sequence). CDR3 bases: TGTGCCAGTAGGTCTCAGGGGAGTGACACTGAAGCTTTCTTT. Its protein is CASRSQGSDTEAFF.